The T cell receptor beta chain described here comes from a study of blood T cell repertoires in COVID-19. Study context: Donors in the United States, Italy and Spain gave samples during acute or convalescent COVID-19. In each case, the material was cDNA or gDNA derived from T cells, B-cell-depleted T cells, or PBMCs.

Source study methods: Using reference gene primer amplification, nucleated cell counts were estimated. Repertoires were generated with immunoSEQ multiplex PCR, while TCRdb's copy carries only in-frame clones and drops some. V, J and clone size are those of that table, while D and trimming were read from the DNA. This table has some 240,000 clones, about four fifths appearing once. J lost 5 bases, V lost 4 bases, and 13 bases had no gene match. Germline V gene sequence: CDR1 SGHKS, CDR2 YYEKEE (reference sequence). The CDR3 is 16 amino acids. The sequenced material came from peripheral blood. The chain combines TRBV5-5 with TRBJ1-1; 8 bases line up with TRBD1. The TCR originated in a woman in her thirties or forties who had recovered from COVID-19. In DNA, the CDR3 is TGTGCCAGCAGCACCGGACAGGGATCGGAGGTTACTGAAGCTTTCTTT. It is translated as CASSTGQGSEVTEAFF.